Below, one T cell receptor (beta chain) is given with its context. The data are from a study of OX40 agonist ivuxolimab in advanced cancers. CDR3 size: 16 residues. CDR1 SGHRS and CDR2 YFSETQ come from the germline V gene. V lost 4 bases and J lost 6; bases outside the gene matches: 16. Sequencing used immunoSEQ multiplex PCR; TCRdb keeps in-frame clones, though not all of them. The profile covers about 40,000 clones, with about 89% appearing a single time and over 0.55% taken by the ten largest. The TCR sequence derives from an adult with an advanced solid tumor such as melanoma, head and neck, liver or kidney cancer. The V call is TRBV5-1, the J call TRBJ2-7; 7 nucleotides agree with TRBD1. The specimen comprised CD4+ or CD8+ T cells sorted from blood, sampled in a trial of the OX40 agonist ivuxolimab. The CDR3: CASSPAPPGGRREQYF. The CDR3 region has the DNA TGCGCCAGCAGCCCGGCCCCGCCAGGGGGAAGGCGCGAGCAGTACTTC. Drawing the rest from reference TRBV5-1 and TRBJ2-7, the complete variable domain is KAGVTQTPRYLIKTRGQQVTLSCSPISGHRSVSWYQQTPGQGLQFLFEYFSETQRNKGNFPGRFSGRQFSNSRSEMNVSTLELGDSALYLCASSPAPPGGRREQYFGPGTRLTVT.